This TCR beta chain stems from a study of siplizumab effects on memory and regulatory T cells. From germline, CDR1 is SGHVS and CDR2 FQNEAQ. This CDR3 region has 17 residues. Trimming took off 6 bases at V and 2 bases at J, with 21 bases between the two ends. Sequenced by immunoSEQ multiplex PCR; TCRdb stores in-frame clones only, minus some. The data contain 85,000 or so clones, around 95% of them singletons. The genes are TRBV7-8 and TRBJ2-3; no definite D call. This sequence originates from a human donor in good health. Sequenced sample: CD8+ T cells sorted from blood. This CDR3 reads CASSPTPVGRSTDTQYF. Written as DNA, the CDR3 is TGTGCCAGCAGTCCGACCCCCGTGGGCCGATCCACAGATACGCAGTATTTT.